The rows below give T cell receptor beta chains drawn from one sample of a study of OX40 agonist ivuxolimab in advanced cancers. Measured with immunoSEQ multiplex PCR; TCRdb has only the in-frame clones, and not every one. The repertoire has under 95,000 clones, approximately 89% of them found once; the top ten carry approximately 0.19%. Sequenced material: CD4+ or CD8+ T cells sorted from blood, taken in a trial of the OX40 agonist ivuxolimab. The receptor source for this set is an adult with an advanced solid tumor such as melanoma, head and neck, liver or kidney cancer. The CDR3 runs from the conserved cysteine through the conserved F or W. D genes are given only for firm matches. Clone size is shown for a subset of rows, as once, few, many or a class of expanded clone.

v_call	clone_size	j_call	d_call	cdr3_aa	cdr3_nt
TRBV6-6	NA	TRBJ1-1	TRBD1	CASSYSFTGGEAFF	TGTGCCAGCAGTTACTCGTTTACAGGGGGTGAAGCTTTCTTT
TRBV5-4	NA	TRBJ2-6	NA	CASSLGRSGANVLTF	TGTGCCAGCAGCTTGGGACGCTCTGGGGCCAACGTCCTGACTTTC
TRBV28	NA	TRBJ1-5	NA	CASSLRGASNQPQHF	TGTGCCAGCAGCCTGAGGGGGGCGAGCAATCAGCCCCAGCATTTT
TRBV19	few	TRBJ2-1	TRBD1	CASSIRQGAGNEQFF	TGTGCCAGTAGTATCAGGCAGGGGGCAGGTAATGAGCAGTTCTTC
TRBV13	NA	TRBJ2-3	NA	CASSSRRGTQYF	TGTGCCAGCAGCTCCCGGCGGGGTACGCAGTATTTT
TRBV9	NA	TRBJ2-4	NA	CASSVAGAGNIQYF	TGTGCCAGCAGCGTAGCAGGGGCGGGGAACATTCAGTACTTC
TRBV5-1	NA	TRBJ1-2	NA	CASSLERAAYGYTF	TGCGCCAGCAGCCTGGAACGCGCGGCCTATGGCTACACCTTC
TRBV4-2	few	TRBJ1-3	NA	CASSQVVGAGNTIYF	TGTGCCAGCAGCCAAGTGGTAGGGGCTGGAAACACCATATATTTT
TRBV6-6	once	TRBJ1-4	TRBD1	CASSSTGGSEKLFF	TGTGCCAGCAGCTCGACAGGGGGAAGCGAAAAACTGTTTTTT
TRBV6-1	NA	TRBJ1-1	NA	CASSSRSISEAFF	TGTGCCAGCAGCAGCCGAAGTATCTCTGAAGCTTTCTTT
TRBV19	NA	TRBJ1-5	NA	CASSITRDGQPQHF	TGTGCCAGTAGTATCACCAGGGACGGGCAGCCCCAGCATTTT
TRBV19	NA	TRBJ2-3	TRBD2	CASSMGGRERDTQYF	TGTGCCAGTAGTATGGGAGGGCGGGAGAGAGATACGCAGTATTTT
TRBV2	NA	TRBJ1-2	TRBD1	CASVRDRGSTGDNGYTF	TGTGCCAGCGTCCGAGACAGGGGTAGTACGGGGGATAATGGCTACACCTTC
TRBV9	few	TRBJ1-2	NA	CASSPIGDGYTF	TGTGCCAGCAGCCCCATCGGGGATGGCTACACCTTC
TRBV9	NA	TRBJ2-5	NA	CASTSTGGEETQYF	TGTGCCAGCACCTCTACAGGGGGGGAAGAGACCCAGTACTTC
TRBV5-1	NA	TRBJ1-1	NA	CASKIHLNTEAFF	TGCGCCAGCAAAATTCACTTGAACACTGAAGCTTTCTTT
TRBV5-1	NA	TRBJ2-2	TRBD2	CASSVGLAGAGELFF	TGCGCCAGCAGCGTGGGACTAGCGGGAGCTGGGGAGCTGTTTTTT
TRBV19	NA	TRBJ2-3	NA	CASSEGDFTDTQYF	TGTGCCAGTAGTGAGGGGGATTTTACAGATACGCAGTATTTT
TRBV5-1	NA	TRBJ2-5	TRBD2	CASSLAGGRGETQYF	TGCGCCAGCAGCTTGGCGGGGGGACGGGGGGAGACCCAGTACTTC
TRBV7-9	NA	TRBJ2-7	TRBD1	CASSSRTGRYEQYF	TGTGCCAGCAGCTCAAGGACAGGGCGCTACGAGCAGTACTTC
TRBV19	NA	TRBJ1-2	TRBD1	CASRRQGNYGYTF	TGTGCCAGTCGAAGACAGGGGAACTATGGCTACACCTTC
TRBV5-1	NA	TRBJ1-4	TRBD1	CASSLGTGSSNEKLFF	TGCGCCAGCAGCTTGGGGACAGGGAGTTCTAATGAAAAACTGTTTTTT
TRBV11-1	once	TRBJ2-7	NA	CASSLPHGYYEQYF	TGTGCCAGCAGCTTACCTCACGGATACTACGAGCAGTACTTC
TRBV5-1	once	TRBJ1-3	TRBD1	CASSSTGDGGNTIYF	TGCGCCAGCAGCTCTACAGGGGATGGTGGAAACACCATATATTTT
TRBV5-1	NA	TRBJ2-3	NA	CASSLVGAAPVNTQYF	TGCGCCAGCAGCTTGGTTGGGGCGGCCCCCGTTAATACGCAGTATTTT
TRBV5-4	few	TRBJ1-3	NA	CASSLDGNTIYF	TGTGCCAGCAGCTTAGATGGAAACACCATATATTTT
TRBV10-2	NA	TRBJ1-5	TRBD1	CASSLGQGAQPQHF	TGCGCCAGCAGTTTGGGACAGGGGGCTCAGCCCCAGCATTTT
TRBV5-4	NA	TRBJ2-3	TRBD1	CASSTLQGQGDTQYF	TGTGCCAGCAGCACCCTACAGGGGCAGGGAGATACGCAGTATTTT
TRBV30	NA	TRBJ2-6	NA	CAGDREGSSGANVLTF	TGTGCCGGTGACAGGGAGGGTTCCTCTGGGGCCAACGTCCTGACTTTC
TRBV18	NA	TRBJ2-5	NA	CASSRDGTQYF	TGTGCCAGCTCCCGGGACGGGACCCAGTACTTC
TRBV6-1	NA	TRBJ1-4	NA	CASSEGLAGKKLFF	TGTGCCAGCAGTGAGGGCCTCGCCGGAAAAAAACTGTTTTTT
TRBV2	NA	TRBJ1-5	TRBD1	CASKNDRVSNQPQHF	TGTGCCAGCAAGAATGACAGGGTAAGCAATCAGCCCCAGCATTTT
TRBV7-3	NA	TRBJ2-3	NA	CASSLGPGPQDTQYF	TGTGCCAGCAGCTTAGGACCCGGGCCACAAGATACGCAGTATTTT
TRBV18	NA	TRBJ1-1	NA	CASSPWRTEAFF	TGTGCCAGCTCACCCTGGCGGACTGAAGCTTTCTTT
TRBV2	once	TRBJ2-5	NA	CASRRQPQETQYF	TGTGCCAGCAGGAGACAGCCCCAAGAGACCCAGTACTTC
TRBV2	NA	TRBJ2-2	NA	CASMRGTSNTGELFF	TGTGCCAGCATGCGGGGGACATCGAACACCGGGGAGCTGTTTTTT
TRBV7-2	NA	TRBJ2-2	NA	CASSLQVNTGELFF	TGTGCCAGCAGCTTGCAGGTCAACACCGGGGAGCTGTTTTTT
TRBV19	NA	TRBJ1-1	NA	CATASGRGGTEAFF	TGTGCCACCGCCTCGGGGAGGGGAGGTACTGAAGCTTTCTTT